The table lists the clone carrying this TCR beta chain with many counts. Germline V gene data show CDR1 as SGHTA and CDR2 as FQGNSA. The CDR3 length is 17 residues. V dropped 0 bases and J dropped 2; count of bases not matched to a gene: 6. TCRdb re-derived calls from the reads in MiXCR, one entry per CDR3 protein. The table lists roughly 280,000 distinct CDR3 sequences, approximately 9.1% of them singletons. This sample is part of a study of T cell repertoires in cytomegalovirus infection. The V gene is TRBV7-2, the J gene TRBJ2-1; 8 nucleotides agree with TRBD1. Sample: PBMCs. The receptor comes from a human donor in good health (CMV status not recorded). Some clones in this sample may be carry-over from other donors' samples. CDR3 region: CASSLARTGGPYNEQFF. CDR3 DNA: TGTGCCAGCAGCTTAGCGAGAACAGGGGGGCCCTACAATGAGCAGTTCTTC. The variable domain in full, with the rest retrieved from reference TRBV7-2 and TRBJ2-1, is GAGVSQSPSNKVTEKGKDVELRCDPISGHTALYWYRQSLGQGLEFLIYFQGNSAPDKSGLPSDRFSAERTGGSVSTLTIQRTQQEDSAVYLCASSLARTGGPYNEQFFGPGTRLTVL.